This T cell receptor beta chain was observed in a study of vaccination and CD4 T cells after COVID-19 (dated by TCRdb to 2021 to 2024). For the study in its entirety: SARS-CoV-2 positivity had been established in the convalescent patients by nasal swab PCR, and mild disease was recorded in nine of these patients and severe disease in one. Overlapping spike peptide pools from SARS-CoV-2 and from the common cold coronaviruses HCoV-NL63, HCoV-OC43 and HCoV-229E were used as culture stimuli. Participants received two doses of either the Pfizer-BioNTech BNT162b2 vaccine (n=8) or the Moderna mRNA-1273 vaccine (n=2). Post-vaccine blood samples were obtained a median of about 72 days after the second vaccine dose, with a range of roughly 13 to 250 days. Post-COVID blood samples were collected from convalescent patients a median of around 100 days after diagnosis, with a range of roughly 35 to 180 days. As controls, cultures received a CEFX viral epitope pool (the positive control), an HIV-1 Nef peptide pool (the negative control), or no peptide at all. In 10 COVID-19 convalescent patients and a handful of infection-naive healthy vaccine recipients, the spike-specific CD4+ TCR repertoire before mRNA vaccination was compared with the repertoire after mRNA vaccination. The convalescent cohort comprised six males and four females, including two Hispanic individuals, seven Caucasians, two Asians and one multiracial person. Overall study results and their limits: Relatively few convalescent patients were included in the study, and early timepoints after natural infection were not analyzed. In convalescent patients, a median around 85% of post-vaccine SARS-CoV-2-reactive clones were detected only after vaccination, and vaccine-specific priming was suggested by this finding. In convalescent patients, nearly all vaccine-specific clones (304 of 307) were found to be mono-reactive for SARS-CoV-2 spike rather than cross-reactive with common cold coronaviruses. Although the median number of SARS-CoV-2-reactive clonotypes went up from 21 after infection to 30 to 45 after vaccination, the increase was not significant.

The treatment or condition label corresponds to: roughly ten-day PBMC culture with coronavirus spike peptide pools or control peptides (ViraFEST assay). The study used the ViraFEST assay, which expanded antigen-specific T cells with peptide pools and then identified expanded clonotypes by TCR sequencing. The convalescent patients' positive SARS-CoV-2 PCR tests fell between March and December 2020, which was before the Alpha, Beta and Delta variants emerged in the United States. Each well held 2 million or so PBMCs cultured in IMDM containing roughly 5% human AB serum and roughly 9.7 IU/ml IL-2, with about 9.4 ug/ml peptide pools added. Half of the culture medium was replaced with fresh IL-2-containing medium on days 3 and 7. CD4+ T cells were isolated after 10 days of culture through negative selection using the EasySep CD4+ T cell isolation kit. PBMCs were separated from whole blood using Ficoll-Paque Plus gradient centrifugation and then either used fresh or cryopreserved at -140C. Triplicate wells were generally used for each culture condition.

This clonotype was seen only once. This receptor's antigen is unknown. One base away there is no much larger clone; base qualities are not given. A lone read offers only weak evidence. Reading the germline V gene (reference sequence) gives CDR1 DFQATT and CDR2 SNEGSKA. V and J lose 3 bases and 3 bases, and a span of 12 bases separates them. The CDR3 numbers 13 residues from cysteine through phenylalanine. The CDR3 DNA has 39 bases and is translated from base 1. The protocol used for the library was PCR. TCR sequencing of DNA from cultured CD4+ T cells used the Oncomine TCR Beta short-read assay at the Johns Hopkins FTIC core. The QIAamp micro DNA kit was used to extract genomic DNA from the cultured CD4+ T cells. Oncomine TCR Beta libraries made from cultured CD4+ T cells were pooled using unique dual indexes and sequenced on an Illumina iSeq 100. Per the authors' processing: Non-productive sequences were filtered out, and CDR3s that did not start with C, did not end with F or W, or were shorter than 7 amino acids were discarded. The MANAFEST web application identified antigen-specific clonotypes by comparing peptide-stimulated wells against reference wells and other culture wells. An FDR below 0.05, an odds ratio above 5, and a productive frequency above 0.1% in at least two of three replicate wells were required for clones to be considered positive. Cross-reactive clonotypes were defined as significantly expanded in both SARS-CoV-2 spike wells and at least one common cold coronavirus spike condition. Levenshtein distances (stringdist) and unrooted phylogenetic trees (ape) in R version 3.6.1 were used to assess CDR3 homology. Using fastp at Q25 and MiXCR, TCRdb reprocessed the public reads and kept productive beta chains. Identical CDR3 protein sequences are pooled into one entry, listed with their most common genes and DNA. These V and J calls rely on TCRdb rather than the paper's analysis. Recorded for this sample are about 14,000 distinct CDR3 sequences; 55% to 60% of them occurred a single time. The ten largest clones capture about 14% of the sample.

The chain is encoded by TRBV20-1 joined to TRBJ2-7, with the identity of the D gene unclear. The sequence derives from a human donor who had recovered from COVID-19. Sequencing input: CD4+ T cells from blood, cultured in vitro. Here the CDR3 is given as CSARYSPRYEQYF. The nucleotides read TGCAGTGCTAGGTATTCTCCCCGCTACGAGCAGTACTTC.